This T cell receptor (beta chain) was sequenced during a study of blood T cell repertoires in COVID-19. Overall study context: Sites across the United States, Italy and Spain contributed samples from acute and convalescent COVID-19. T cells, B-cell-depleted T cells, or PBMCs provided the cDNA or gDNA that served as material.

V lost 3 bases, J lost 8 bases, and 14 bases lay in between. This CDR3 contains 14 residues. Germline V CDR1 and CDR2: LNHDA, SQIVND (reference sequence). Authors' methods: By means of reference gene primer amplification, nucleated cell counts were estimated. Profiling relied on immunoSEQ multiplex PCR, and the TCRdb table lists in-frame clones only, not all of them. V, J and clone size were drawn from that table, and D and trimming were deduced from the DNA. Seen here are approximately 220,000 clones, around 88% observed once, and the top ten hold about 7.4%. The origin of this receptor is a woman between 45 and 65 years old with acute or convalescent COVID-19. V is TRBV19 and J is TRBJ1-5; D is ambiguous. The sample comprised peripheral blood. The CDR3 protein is CASSIGRDPKPQHF. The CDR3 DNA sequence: TGTGCCAGTAGTATCGGGAGGGATCCTAAGCCCCAGCATTTT.